The rows below give T cell receptor beta chains drawn from one sample of a study of blood T cell repertoires in COVID-19. Produced via immunoSEQ multiplex PCR; TCRdb's table is partial and in-frame only. The sample lists 150,000 to 200,000 clones; about 86% were seen once. The specimen sequenced was peripheral blood. These receptors all stem from a woman aged 80 or older with acute or convalescent COVID-19. CDR3s include the opening cysteine and the closing phenylalanine or tryptophan. The order of the fields is V gene, D gene, J gene, clone size, CDR3 DNA, CDR3 protein. The D gene is left open where the match is weak. Clone size is stated in some rows and not others, as once, few, many or a class when expanded.

TRBV15	TRBD1	TRBJ2-7	-	TGTGCCACCAGCAGTGCGAGGAAGAGGGGGCTCTACGAGCAGTACTTC	CATSSARKRGLYEQYF
TRBV6-5	TRBD1	TRBJ2-7	-	TGTGCCAGCAGTTACTCCGGGACAGGGGGTCGGGAGCAGTACTTC	CASSYSGTGGREQYF
TRBV2	TRBD2	TRBJ2-5	-	TGTGCCAGCAATCCTCCCGGGGGGGCCCAAGAGACCCAGTACTTC	CASNPPGGAQETQYF
TRBV29-1	-	TRBJ1-1	-	TGCAGCGCCCTAGTAGGGGTCAGGACTGAAGCTTTCTTT	CSALVGVRTEAFF
TRBV5-1	-	TRBJ1-2	-	TGCGCCAGCAGCTTGGAAGGGGTACCGAACTATGGCTACACCTTC	CASSLEGVPNYGYTF
TRBV6-4	TRBD1	TRBJ2-2	-	TGTGCCAGCACCCGACCCGGACAGGGGCACGCCGGGGAGCTGTTTTTT	CASTRPGQGHAGELFF
TRBV28	TRBD1	TRBJ2-5	-	TGTGCCAGCAGTTCCGGGACAGAAGAGACCCAGTACTTC	CASSSGTEETQYF
TRBV19	-	TRBJ2-2	-	TGTGCCAGTAGTATAGAGGCGGCCGGGGAGCTGTTTTTT	CASSIEAAGELFF
TRBV4-3	TRBD2	TRBJ2-3	once	TGCGCCAGCAGCCAACGACTAGCGGGGGTCCCAAATACGCAGTATTTT	CASSQRLAGVPNTQYF
TRBV2	-	TRBJ1-5	-	TGTGCCAGCAGAGGCGACAGGACGTATAGCAATCAGCCCCAGCATTTT	CASRGDRTYSNQPQHF
TRBV6-1	TRBD1	TRBJ1-6	-	TGTGCCAGCAGTGGGACAGGGGCTCATAATTCACCCCTCCACTTT	CASSGTGAHNSPLHF
TRBV7-8	-	TRBJ2-5	-	TGTGCCAGCAGCTCTTACCTAGGGAGGGAGACCCAGTACTTC	CASSSYLGRETQYF
TRBV4-3	TRBD2	TRBJ2-4	-	TGCGCCAGCAGCCAACATCGAGCGGGGGATGCCAAAAACATTCAGTACTTC	CASSQHRAGDAKNIQYF
TRBV19	TRBD1	TRBJ1-2	-	TGTGCCAGTAGAGGGACAGGCTCATATGGCTACACCTTC	CASRGTGSYGYTF
TRBV27	-	TRBJ2-3	medium-sized	TGTGCCAGCATCCCCACCCCGACAGTAGGCACAGATACGCAGTATTTT	CASIPTPTVGTDTQYF
TRBV4-1	-	TRBJ2-1	few	TGCGCCAGCAGTCGTGGGGGGTCCCAAAGCTACAATGAGCAGTTCTTC	CASSRGGSQSYNEQFF
TRBV11-2	TRBD2	TRBJ2-1	few	TGTGCCAGCAGATCCGGGACTAGCGGGAGTTTTATGTACAATGAGCAGTTCTTC	CASRSGTSGSFMYNEQFF
TRBV5-1	-	TRBJ1-1	-	TGCGCCAGCAGACCGAAGACGGGGATGAACACTGAAGCTTTCTTT	CASRPKTGMNTEAFF
TRBV28	-	TRBJ1-6	-	TGTGCCAGCAGTTCCGCTGGCTCACCCCTCCACTTT	CASSSAGSPLHF
TRBV4-2	-	TRBJ1-5	-	TGTGCCAGCAGCCAAAGAGAGCATAGCAATCAGCCCCAGCATTTT	CASSQREHSNQPQHF
TRBV10-3	-	TRBJ2-3	-	TGTGCCATCAGGATACAGGGTGGCACAGATACGCAGTATTTT	CAIRIQGGTDTQYF
TRBV20-1	-	TRBJ2-5	-	TGCAGTGCTAGCAACAGTCCGACCCAGTACTTC	CSASNSPTQYF
TRBV19	TRBD1	TRBJ2-1	-	TGTGCCAGCCACCGGGACAGGGCATCCCATGAGCAGTTCTTC	CASHRDRASHEQFF
TRBV19	-	TRBJ2-3	-	TGTGCCAGTAGTTTCGGGGATTACACAGATACGCAGTATTTT	CASSFGDYTDTQYF
TRBV7-6	-	TRBJ2-6	-	TGTGCCAGCAGCCCCTCCCCGATTTCAAGGGGTGCTACCGGGGCCAACGTCCTGACTTTC	CASSPSPISRGATGANVLTF
TRBV7-2	-	TRBJ1-1	-	TGTGCCAGCAGCTTTGAGGGGAACACTGAAGCTTTCTTT	CASSFEGNTEAFF
TRBV11-2	-	TRBJ2-7	few	TGTGCCAGCAGCTTAAGTAGGACACCGGTCCACGAGCAGTACTTC	CASSLSRTPVHEQYF
TRBV18	-	TRBJ2-7	few	TGTGCCAGCTCATCCAAGGACTTCTCCTACGAGCAGTACTTC	CASSSKDFSYEQYF
TRBV7-2	-	TRBJ2-1	-	TGTGCCAGCAGCCCGAAAGGAGGGTACAATGAGCAGTTCTTC	CASSPKGGYNEQFF
TRBV7-2	-	TRBJ2-7	-	TGTGCCAGCAGCTTTCGACAGGATTACGAGCAGTACTTC	CASSFRQDYEQYF
TRBV6-5	TRBD1	TRBJ1-1	-	TGTGCCAGCCGAAATTCAGGGGGCGAGACAGCTTTCTTT	CASRNSGGETAFF
TRBV5-1	-	TRBJ2-5	-	TGCGCCAGCAGCTTGGGGACAGCCCAAGAGACCCAGTACTTC	CASSLGTAQETQYF
TRBV6-5	-	TRBJ1-4	-	TGTGCCAGCAGCTTCAGGGTAACTAATGAAAAACTGTTTTTT	CASSFRVTNEKLFF
TRBV18	TRBD2	TRBJ2-1	-	TGTGCCAGCTCACCAGATAGCGGGAGTTGGAATGAGCAGTTCTTC	CASSPDSGSWNEQFF
TRBV7-6	-	TRBJ1-6	once	TGTGCCAGCAGCTTAGCGACAGGCTCGAATTCACCCCTCCACTTT	CASSLATGSNSPLHF
TRBV27	TRBD2	TRBJ2-1	-	TGTGCCAGCAGTTCCGGACTAGCGGGGGGGCATGAGCAGTTCTTC	CASSSGLAGGHEQFF
TRBV2	-	TRBJ1-5	-	TGTGCCAGCAGTTCCGGACAGCCCCCTCAGCCCCAGCATTTT	CASSSGQPPQPQHF
TRBV5-8	-	TRBJ2-6	once	TGTGCCAGCAGCCAGGGGGGGGCCAACGTCCTGACTTTC	CASSQGGANVLTF
TRBV29-1	-	TRBJ2-7	-	TGCAGCGTTGAAAGGGCGGGGCGCTACGAGCAGTACTTC	CSVERAGRYEQYF
TRBV28	TRBD1	TRBJ1-5	-	TGTGCCAGCAGGCCCGACAGGGTTCCCAATCAGCCCCAGCATTTT	CASRPDRVPNQPQHF
TRBV5-5	-	TRBJ2-1	-	TGTGCCAGCAGCTTGTACGTGGGAGGATATAGTGAGCAGTTCTTC	CASSLYVGGYSEQFF
TRBV11-2	TRBD1	TRBJ2-6	-	TGTGCCAGCAGCTCAGGCGTTGACAGGGCCCACGTCCTGACTTTC	CASSSGVDRAHVLTF
TRBV4-1	TRBD1	TRBJ1-2	-	TGCGCCAGCAGCCAAGAGTGGGTACCGGGACAGGGGGCTTATGGCTACACCTTC	CASSQEWVPGQGAYGYTF
TRBV28	TRBD2	TRBJ2-7	-	TGTGCCAGCAGTCCACCCGGGACTAGCGGTAGCTACGAGCAGTACTTC	CASSPPGTSGSYEQYF
TRBV10-3	-	TRBJ2-7	-	TGTGCCACCCAAACAGATCAAGTCTACGAGCAGTACTTC	CATQTDQVYEQYF
TRBV7-3	TRBD1	TRBJ1-2	-	TGTGCCAGCAGCTTAATGCCCGACAGGGGGGGAGCTAATGGCTACACCTTC	CASSLMPDRGGANGYTF
TRBV5-3	-	TRBJ2-1	-	TGTGCCAGAAGCTTTGAAACGGGGAGCTCCTACAATGAGCAGTTCTTC	CARSFETGSSYNEQFF
TRBV10-3	TRBD1	TRBJ2-6	-	TGTGCCATCAGTTCGACAGGGACTGGGGCCAACGTCCTGACTTTC	CAISSTGTGANVLTF
TRBV7-9	-	TRBJ2-7	few	TGTGCCAGCAGCACAGCTCGGGACTTCACCTCGTACGAGCAGTACTTC	CASSTARDFTSYEQYF
TRBV11-3	TRBD1	TRBJ2-5	-	TGTGCCAGCAGCCACGGGACAGAAGAGACCCAGTACTTC	CASSHGTEETQYF